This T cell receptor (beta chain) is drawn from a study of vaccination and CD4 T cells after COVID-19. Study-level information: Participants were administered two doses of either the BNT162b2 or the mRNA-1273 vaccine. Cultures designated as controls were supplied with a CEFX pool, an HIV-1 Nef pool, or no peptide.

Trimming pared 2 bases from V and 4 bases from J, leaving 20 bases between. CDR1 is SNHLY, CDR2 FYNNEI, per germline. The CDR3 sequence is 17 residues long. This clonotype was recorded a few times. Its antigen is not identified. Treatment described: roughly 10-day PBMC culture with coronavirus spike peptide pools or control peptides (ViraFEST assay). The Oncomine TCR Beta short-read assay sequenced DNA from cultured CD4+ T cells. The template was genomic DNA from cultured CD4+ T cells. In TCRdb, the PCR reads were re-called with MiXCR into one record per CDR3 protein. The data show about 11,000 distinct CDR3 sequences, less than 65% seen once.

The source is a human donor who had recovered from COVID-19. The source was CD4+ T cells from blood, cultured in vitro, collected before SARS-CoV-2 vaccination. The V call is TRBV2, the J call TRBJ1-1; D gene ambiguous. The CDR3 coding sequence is TGTGCCAGCAGTGAACGCAGGCCCTGGGATATCCGCACTGAAGCTTTCTTT. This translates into CASSERRPWDIRTEAFF.